This T cell receptor (beta chain) is from a study of blood T cell repertoires in COVID-19. Study background: Nucleic acid was either cDNA or gDNA, and it came from T cells, B-cell-depleted T cells, or PBMCs.

V shed 2 bases and J 0 bases; nucleotides not matched to a gene: 8. The CDR3 consists of 17 residues. Germline assignment: CDR1 SGHRS and CDR2 YFSETQ. TCRdb's copy holds only in-frame clones and misses some; the assay was immunoSEQ multiplex PCR. The table records around 130,000 clones, approximately 80% of them present only once. This TCR was sampled from a woman in her fifties or sixties with acute or convalescent COVID-19. The material sequenced was peripheral blood. The chain employs TRBV5-1 and TRBJ2-5; 9 bases map to TRBD2. The CDR3 sequence: CASSFEVAGGYQETQYF. The CDR3 region has the DNA TGCGCCAGCAGCTTTGAGGTGGCGGGGGGGTACCAAGAGACCCAGTACTTC.